These 20 T cell receptor beta chains share one sample of origin, sequenced in a study of T cells in Graves' hyperthyroidism and ophthalmopathy. TCR beta CDR3 region amplification was performed from RNA transcripts. Primed by the HTBI set, a first-round RT-PCR was run on the TCR CDR3. MiXCR, applied by TCRdb to the multiplex PCR reads, yields one record per CDR3 protein. This table holds 400,000 to 450,000 distinct CDR3 sequences, roughly 15% found once. Sequenced material: blood. These receptors all stem from a man in his late teens or twenties with Graves' ophthalmopathy.

The DNA for the CDR3 is TGTGCCAGCAGCCGTGGGGCAAACACCGGGGAGCTGTTTTTT. Protein product: CASSRGANTGELFF. The chain employs TRBV3-1 and TRBJ2-2; a weak D match, TRBD1 (5 bases). CDR3 size: 14 residues. Trimming cost V 4 bases and J 2 bases, with 8 bases left between them. Germline CDR1 and CDR2: LGHDT and YNNKEL (reference sequence).

This clonotype was seen a few times. The DNA for the CDR3 is TGCGCCAGCAGCCAAGTTACCCGGGGGCAAGGTGAAAAACTGTTTTTT. It encodes CASSQVTRGQGEKLFF. The chain employs TRBV4-1 and TRBJ1-4; perhaps TRBD1 as D (6 bases). Germline V lookup: CDR1 MGHRA, CDR2 YSYEKL. With 1 base removed from V and 7 bases from J, the gap between germline ends came to 16 bases. The CDR3 is 16 amino acids.

This clonotype was seen ten or more times. The chain uses TRBV10-2 and TRBJ1-1; tentative D call: TRBD1 (5 bases). Germline V gene data show CDR1 as WSHSY and CDR2 as SAAADI. With 6 bases removed from V and 10 bases from J, the gap between germline ends came to 21 bases. This CDR3 comprises 14 residues. This chain's CDR3 is CASSPPTGVGGAFF. The DNA for the CDR3 is TGCGCCAGCAGCCCACCCACAGGTGTCGGAGGAGCTTTCTTT.

The rearrangement links TRBV28 to TRBJ1-6, with D unclear. Germline V lookup: CDR1 MDHEN, CDR2 SYDVKM. CDR3 size: 15 residues. V dropped 7 bases and J dropped 7 bases, with 17 bases sitting between them. The CDR3 nucleotides are TGTGCCAGCAACCCGCCCCCCGGGTCCAATTCACCCCTCCACTTT. It translates to CASNPPPGSNSPLHF.

The chain uses TRBV2 and TRBJ1-5; a possible D gene is TRBD1 (5 bases). The V gene's germline CDR1 is SNHLY and CDR2 FYNNEI. The CDR3 is 16 amino acids. Trimming pared 1 base from V and 1 base from J, leaving 11 bases between. CDR3 nucleotides: TGTGCCAGCAGTGAAGGTTATGGGGGGAGCAATCAGCCCCAGCATTTT. It codes for CASSEGYGGSNQPQHF.

In this sample, this clonotype turned up many times. The chain employs TRBV3-1 and TRBJ1-1, with D unclear. Germline assignment: CDR1 LGHDT and CDR2 YNNKEL (reference sequence). Trimming pared 4 bases from V and 1 base from J, leaving 7 bases between. This CDR3 spans 13 amino acids. CDR3: CASSPPTNTEAFF. As DNA, the CDR3 is TGTGCCAGCAGCCCCCCCACGAACACTGAAGCTTTCTTT. Full variable domain (outside the CDR3, taken from reference TRBV3-1 and TRBJ1-1): DTAVSQTPKYLVTQMGNDKSIKCEQNLGHDTMYWYKQDSKKFLKIMFSYNNKELIINETVPNRFSPKSPDKAHLNLHINSLELGDSAVYFCASSPPTNTEAFFGQGTRLTVV.

V and J are TRBV10-2 and TRBJ1-2; no firm D call. The germline V and J ends were trimmed by 6 bases and 2 bases, with 7 bases remaining between them. Germline V gene lookup returns CDR1 WSHSY and CDR2 SAAADI. The CDR3 is 12 amino acids. CDR3 nucleotide sequence: TGCGCCAGCAGGGCAGCAAACTATGGCTACACCTTC. Translating it yields CASRAANYGYTF.

This clonotype was seen more than once but under ten times. This rearrangement joins TRBV7-9 to TRBJ2-1; TRBD1 aligns across 9 bases. From germline, CDR1 is SEHNR and CDR2 FQNEAQ (reference sequence). CDR3 length: 18 amino acids. J lost 0 bases, V lost 5 bases, and 11 bases had no gene match. Written as DNA, the CDR3 is TGTGCCAGCAGCGGAGAAAACAGGGGGCTGGCCTCCTACAATGAGCAGTTCTTC. It codes for CASSGENRGLASYNEQFF.

This clonotype has a count of ten or more. The chain employs TRBV9 and TRBJ2-7, with 9 bases that match TRBD2. The CDR3 covers 16 residues. From germline, CDR1 is SGDLS and CDR2 YYNGEE. Trimming at V came to 0 bases and at J to 4 bases, leaving 8 bases not matched to a gene. The DNA for the CDR3 is TGTGCCAGCAGCGTAGAGGGTAGCGGGAGTGCGTACGAGCAGTACTTC. It encodes CASSVEGSGSAYEQYF.

This clonotype was detected ten times or more. This sequence joins TRBV19 and TRBJ1-2; 8 positions agree with TRBD1. Germline values: CDR1 LNHDA, CDR2 SQIVND (reference sequence). The CDR3 runs to 18 residues. Trimming took 9 bases from V and 2 from J; bases not matched to a gene: 20. CDR3: CASHQSQGATDLNYGYTF. CDR3 in DNA: TGTGCCAGCCATCAATCGCAGGGGGCGACCGACCTCAACTATGGCTACACCTTC. The full variable domain, with the rest looked up from reference TRBV19 and TRBJ1-2, is DGGITQSPKYLFRKEGQNVTLSCEQNLNHDAMYWYRQDPGQGLRLIYYSQIVNDFQKGDIAEGYSVSREKKESFPLTVTSAQKNPTAFYLCASHQSQGATDLNYGYTFGSGTRLTVV.

Ten or more counts support this clonotype. V is TRBV3-1 and J is TRBJ2-7, with D maybe TRBD2 (6 bases). The CDR3 runs 12 residues. Trimming left V 4 bases short and J 6 bases short, with 10 bases between. Looked up from germline, CDR1 is LGHDT and CDR2 is YNNKEL (reference sequence). The CDR3 DNA sequence: TGTGCCAGCAGCCCGGGACTTTCCGAGCAGTACTTC. Translation gives CASSPGLSEQYF.

This clonotype appeared many times. This chain connects TRBV9 to TRBJ2-7, with TRBD2 matching 9 bases. Germline V lookup: CDR1 SGDLS, CDR2 YYNGEE. V dropped 4 bases and J dropped 2; count of bases not matched to a gene: 7. This CDR3 contains 15 residues. Here the CDR3 reads CASSPRTSVPYEQYF. The CDR3 DNA is TGTGCCAGCAGCCCCCGGACTAGCGTTCCCTACGAGCAGTACTTC.

This clonotype was recorded many times. The V and J genes are TRBV7-2 and TRBJ1-3; D is undetermined. The CDR3 sequence is 14 residues long. V gave up 1 base and J gave up 3 bases, with 7 bases separating them. The germline gives CDR1 SGHTA, CDR2 FQGNSA. The CDR3 protein is CASSLGGFGNTIYF. The CDR3, as DNA: TGTGCCAGCAGCTTAGGAGGGTTTGGAAACACCATATATTTT.

A few counts support this clonotype. A much more abundant neighbour one base away suggests this may be a read error. The CDR3 ends on some other residue instead of the conserved phenylalanine or tryptophan, so this is likely a read error. J is TRBJ2-2 and V is TRBV5-1; 7 bases are a match to TRBD1. Looked up from germline, CDR1 is SGHRS and CDR2 is YFSETQ. J was trimmed by 0 bases and V by 4 bases; bases with no gene match: 3. This CDR3 is built from 15 residues. As DNA, the CDR3 is TGCGCCAGCAGCCCAGGGACAGCGAACACCGGGGAGCTGTTTCTT. Protein: CASSPGTANTGELFL.

This clonotype was seen repeatedly, ten times or more. The chain employs TRBV27 and TRBJ1-2, with D possibly TRBD1 on 5 matching bases. Germline V gene sequence: CDR1 MNHEY, CDR2 SMNVEV (reference sequence). The CDR3 extends over 14 amino acids. Trimming removed 5 bases at V and 4 bases at J, with 14 bases between. The CDR3 DNA follows: TGTGCCAGCAGTCCCGCGGACATCTTCTATGGCTACACCTTC. Its protein is CASSPADIFYGYTF.

Regarding this clonotype: This clone may be a read error of a much larger clone one base away. This rearrangement joins TRBV7-2 to TRBJ2-5, with D perhaps TRBD2 (5 bases). The CDR3 extends over 14 amino acids. CDR1 and CDR2 from the germline V gene are SGHTA and FQGNSA. This chain's CDR3 is CASSLIREQETRYF. CDR3 nucleotides: TGTGCCAGCAGCTTAATTAGGGAGCAAGAGACCCGGTACTTC.

A few counts support this clonotype. The V call is TRBV27, the J call TRBJ1-6, with TRBD1 matching 9 bases. Trimming at V came to 6 bases and at J to 7 bases, leaving 4 bases not matched to a gene. CDR1 is MNHEY and CDR2 is SMNVEV in the germline V gene (reference sequence). The CDR3 totals 14 residues. CDR3 in DNA: TGTGCCAGCAGAATGACAGGGGGAAATTCACCCCTCCACTTT. Encoded protein: CASRMTGGNSPLHF.

The chain links TRBV19 to TRBJ1-5; a possible D gene is TRBD1 (5 bases). CDR3 length: 13 amino acids. Trimming removed 3 bases at V and 7 bases at J, with 10 bases between. Germline assignment: CDR1 LNHDA and CDR2 SQIVND (reference sequence). The CDR3 sequence is CASSMEGRQPQHF. CDR3 nucleotide sequence: TGTGCCAGTAGTATGGAGGGGCGGCAGCCCCAGCATTTT.

This clonotype was detected ten times or more. Here the CDR3 reads CASSQDGQENYGYTF. CDR3 nucleotides: TGCGCCAGCAGCCAAGACGGACAGGAGAACTATGGCTACACCTTC. This chain connects TRBV4-1 to TRBJ1-2; 7 bases agree with TRBD1. V dropped 0 bases and J dropped 2; count of bases not matched to a gene: 3. The CDR3 has 15 amino acids. CDR1 and CDR2 from the germline V gene are MGHRA and YSYEKL.

This clonotype was observed at least ten times. This chain joins TRBV6-1 and TRBJ2-5, with D tentatively TRBD1 or TRBD2 (5 bases each). The CDR3 contains 14 residues. Looked up from germline, CDR1 is MNHNS and CDR2 is SASEGT. Trimming left V 6 bases short and J 4 bases short, with 15 bases between. This CDR3 is CASRVALGTETQYF. The CDR3 DNA reads TGTGCCAGCAGGGTAGCGCTTGGGACAGAGACCCAGTACTTC.